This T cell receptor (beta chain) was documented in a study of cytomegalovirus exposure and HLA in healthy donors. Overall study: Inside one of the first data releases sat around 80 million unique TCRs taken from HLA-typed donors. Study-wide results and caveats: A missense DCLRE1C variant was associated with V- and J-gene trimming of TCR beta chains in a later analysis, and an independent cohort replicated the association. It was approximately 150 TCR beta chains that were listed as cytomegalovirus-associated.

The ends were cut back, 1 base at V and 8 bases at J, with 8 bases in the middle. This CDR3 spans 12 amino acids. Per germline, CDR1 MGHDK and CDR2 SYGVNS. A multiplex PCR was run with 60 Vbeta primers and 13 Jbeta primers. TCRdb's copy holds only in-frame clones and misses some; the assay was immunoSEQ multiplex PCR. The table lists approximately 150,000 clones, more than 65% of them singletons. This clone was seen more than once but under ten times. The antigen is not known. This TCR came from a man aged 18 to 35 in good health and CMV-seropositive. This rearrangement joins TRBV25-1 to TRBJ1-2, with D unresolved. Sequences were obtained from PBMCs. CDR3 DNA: TGTGCCAGCAGTGAATCGAGTCTCGGCTACACCTTC. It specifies CASSESSLGYTF.